The clone carrying this T cell receptor beta chain was seen a handful of times. The data derive from a study of early T cells in non-severe SARS-CoV-2 infection. The germline gives CDR1 MNHEY, CDR2 SMNVEV (reference sequence). The V gene lost 5 bases and the J gene lost 6 bases, with 17 bases spanning the gap. The CDR3 covers 15 residues. TCRdb re-analysed the 5' RACE reads in MiXCR, keeping a single row per CDR3 protein. The sample consists of 80,000 or so distinct CDR3 sequences, over 12% of them appearing once. This chain uses TRBV27 with TRBJ1-5; D is perhaps TRBD1 (6 bases). The sample taken for sequencing was whole blood. The clonotype was recovered from an adult who was a healthcare worker with PCR-confirmed SARS-CoV-2 infection or an uninfected control (not recorded which). The CDR3 protein is CASSPAQGSGQPQHF. CDR3 in DNA: TGTGCCAGCAGTCCCGCACAGGGATCGGGTCAGCCCCAGCATTTT.